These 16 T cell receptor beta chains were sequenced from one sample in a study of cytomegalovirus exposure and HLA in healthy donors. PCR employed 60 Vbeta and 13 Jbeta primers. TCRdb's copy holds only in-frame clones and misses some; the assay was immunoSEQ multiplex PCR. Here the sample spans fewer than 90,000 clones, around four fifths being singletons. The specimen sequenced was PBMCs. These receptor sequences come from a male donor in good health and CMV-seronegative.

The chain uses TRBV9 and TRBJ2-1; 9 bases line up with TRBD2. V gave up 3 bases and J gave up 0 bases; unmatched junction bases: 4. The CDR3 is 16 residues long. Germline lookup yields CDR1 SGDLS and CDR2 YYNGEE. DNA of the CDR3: TGTGCCAGCAGCGCCAGCGGGAGGAACTCCTACAATGAGCAGTTCTTC. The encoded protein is CASSASGRNSYNEQFF.

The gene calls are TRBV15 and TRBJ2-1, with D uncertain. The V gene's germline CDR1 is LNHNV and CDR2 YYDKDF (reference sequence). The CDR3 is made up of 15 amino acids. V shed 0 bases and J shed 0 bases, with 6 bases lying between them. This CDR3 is CATSRDLSSYNEQFF. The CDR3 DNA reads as TGTGCCACCAGCAGAGATCTGAGCTCCTACAATGAGCAGTTCTTC.

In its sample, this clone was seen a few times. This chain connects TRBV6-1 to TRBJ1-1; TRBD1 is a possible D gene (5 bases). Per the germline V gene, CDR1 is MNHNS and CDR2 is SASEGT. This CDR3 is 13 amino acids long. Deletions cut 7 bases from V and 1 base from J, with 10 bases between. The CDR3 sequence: CASTRGENTEAFF. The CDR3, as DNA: TGTGCCAGCACACGGGGGGAGAACACTGAAGCTTTCTTT.

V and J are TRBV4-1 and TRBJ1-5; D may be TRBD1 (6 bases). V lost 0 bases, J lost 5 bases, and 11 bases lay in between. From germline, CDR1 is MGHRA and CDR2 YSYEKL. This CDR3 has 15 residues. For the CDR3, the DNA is TGCGCCAGCAGCCAAGAAGTGGACAGTCATCAGCCCCAGCATTTT. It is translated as CASSQEVDSHQPQHF.

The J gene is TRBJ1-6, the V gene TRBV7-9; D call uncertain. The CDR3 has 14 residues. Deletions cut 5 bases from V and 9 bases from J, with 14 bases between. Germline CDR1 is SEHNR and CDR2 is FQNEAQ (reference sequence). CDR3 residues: CASSPPSSSSPLHF. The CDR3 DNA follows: TGTGCCAGCAGCCCTCCCTCTAGCAGTTCACCCCTCCACTTT. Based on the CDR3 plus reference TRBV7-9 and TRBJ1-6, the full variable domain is DTGVSQNPRHKITKRGQNVTFRCDPISEHNRLYWYRQTLGQGPEFLTYFQNEAQLEKSRLLSDRFSAERPKGSFSTLEIQRTEQGDSAMYLCASSPPSSSSPLHFGNGTRLTVT.

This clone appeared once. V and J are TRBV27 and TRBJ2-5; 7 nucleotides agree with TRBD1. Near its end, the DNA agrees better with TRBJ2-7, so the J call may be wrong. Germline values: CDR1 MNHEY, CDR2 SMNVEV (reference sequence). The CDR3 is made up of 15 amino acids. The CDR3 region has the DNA TGTGCCAGCAGTTTAACGGCAGGGGGTTCCTACGAGCAGTACTTC. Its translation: CASSLTAGGSYEQYF.

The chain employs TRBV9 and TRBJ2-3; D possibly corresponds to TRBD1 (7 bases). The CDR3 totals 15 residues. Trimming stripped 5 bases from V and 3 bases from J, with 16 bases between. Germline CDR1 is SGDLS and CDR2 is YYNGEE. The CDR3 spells CASSIRGADTDTQYF. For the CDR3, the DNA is TGTGCCAGCAGTATCAGGGGGGCCGATACAGATACGCAGTATTTT.

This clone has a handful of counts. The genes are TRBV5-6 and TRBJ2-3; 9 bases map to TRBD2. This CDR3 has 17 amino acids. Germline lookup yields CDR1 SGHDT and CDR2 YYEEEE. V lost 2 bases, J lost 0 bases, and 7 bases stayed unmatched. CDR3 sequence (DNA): TGTGCCAGCAGCTTAAACACCGGGACTAGCAGCACAGATACGCAGTATTTT. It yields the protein CASSLNTGTSSTDTQYF.

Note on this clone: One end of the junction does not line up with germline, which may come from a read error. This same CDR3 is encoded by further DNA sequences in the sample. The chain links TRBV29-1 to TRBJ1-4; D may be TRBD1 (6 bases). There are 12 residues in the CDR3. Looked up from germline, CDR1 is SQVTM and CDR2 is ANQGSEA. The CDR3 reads CSVADYREKLFF. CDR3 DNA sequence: TGCAGCGTTGCAGATTACAGGGAAAAACTATTTTTT. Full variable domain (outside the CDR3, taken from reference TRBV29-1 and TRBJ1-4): SAVISQKPSRDICQRGTSLTIQCQVDSQVTMMFWYRQQPGQSLTLIATANQGSEATYESGFVIDKFPISRPNLTFSTLTVSNMSPEDSSIYLCSVADYREKLFFGSGTQLSVL.

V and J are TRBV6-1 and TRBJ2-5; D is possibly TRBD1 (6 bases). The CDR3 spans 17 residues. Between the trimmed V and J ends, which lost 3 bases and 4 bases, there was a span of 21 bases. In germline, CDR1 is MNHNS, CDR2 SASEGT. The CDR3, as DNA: TGTGCCAGCAGTGACTGGGGGCAGGGAATTTCGTCAGAGACCCAGTACTTC. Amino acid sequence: CASSDWGQGISSETQYF.

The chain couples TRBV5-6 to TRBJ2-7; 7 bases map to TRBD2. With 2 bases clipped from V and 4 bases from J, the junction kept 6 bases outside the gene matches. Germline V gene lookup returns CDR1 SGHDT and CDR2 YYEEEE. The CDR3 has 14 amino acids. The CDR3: CASSLGGSLYEQYF. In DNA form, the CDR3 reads TGTGCCAGCAGCTTAGGCGGGAGTTTGTACGAGCAGTACTTC.

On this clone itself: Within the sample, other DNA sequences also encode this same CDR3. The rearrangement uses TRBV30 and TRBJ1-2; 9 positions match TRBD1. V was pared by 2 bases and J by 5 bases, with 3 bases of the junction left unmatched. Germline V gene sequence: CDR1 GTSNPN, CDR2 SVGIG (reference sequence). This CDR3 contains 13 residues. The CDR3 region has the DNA TGTGCCTGGAGTCCACAGGGGGCATATGGCTACACCTTC. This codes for CAWSPQGAYGYTF.

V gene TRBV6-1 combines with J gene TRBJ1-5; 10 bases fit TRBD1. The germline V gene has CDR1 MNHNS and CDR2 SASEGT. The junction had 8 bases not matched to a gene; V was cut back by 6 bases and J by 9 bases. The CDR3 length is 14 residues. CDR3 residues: CASRLGGQGMPQHF. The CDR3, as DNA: TGTGCCAGCAGATTGGGGGGACAGGGGATGCCCCAGCATTTT.

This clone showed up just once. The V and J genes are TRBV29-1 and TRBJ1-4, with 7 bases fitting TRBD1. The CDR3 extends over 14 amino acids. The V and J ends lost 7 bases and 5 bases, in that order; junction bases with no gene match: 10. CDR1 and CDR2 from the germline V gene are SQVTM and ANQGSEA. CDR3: CSAQSGQRNEKLFF. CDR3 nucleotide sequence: TGCAGCGCCCAATCGGGACAGAGAAATGAAAAACTGTTTTTT.

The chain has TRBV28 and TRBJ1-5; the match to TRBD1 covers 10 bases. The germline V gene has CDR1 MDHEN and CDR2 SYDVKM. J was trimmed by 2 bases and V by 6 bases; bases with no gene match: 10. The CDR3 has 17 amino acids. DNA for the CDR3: TGTGCCAGCAGCCCTCCGGGACAGGGGAAGGGCAATCAGCCCCAGCATTTT. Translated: CASSPPGQGKGNQPQHF.

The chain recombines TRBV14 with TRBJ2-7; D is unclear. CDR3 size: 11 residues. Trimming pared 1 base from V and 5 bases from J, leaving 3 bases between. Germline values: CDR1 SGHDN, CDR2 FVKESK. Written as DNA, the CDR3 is TGTGCCAGCAGCCAAGCTCACGAGCAGTACTTC. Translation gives CASSQAHEQYF. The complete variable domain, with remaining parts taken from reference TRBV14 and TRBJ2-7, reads EAGVTQFPSHSVIEKGQTVTLRCDPISGHDNLYWYRRVMGKEIKFLLHFVKESKQDESGMPNNRFLAERTGGTYSTLKVQPAELEDSGVYFCASSQAHEQYFGPGTRLTVT.